The rows below give T cell receptor beta chains drawn from one sample of a study of T-cell memory formation after mild COVID-19. TCRdb independently ran MiXCR on the 5' RACE reads; one entry per CDR3 protein. The data contain about 400,000 distinct CDR3 sequences, around a quarter of them singletons. Sequenced sample: PBMCs or a T cell subset sorted from them (not recorded which). Receptors were obtained from an adult woman who had mild COVID-19 (a few samples of this study predate the infection). Cell type and time point are not known. CDR3s include the opening cysteine and the closing phenylalanine or tryptophan. Each record gives: CDR3 length, J gene, D gene, V gene, clone size, CDR3 protein, CDR3 DNA. The D gene is left open where the match is weak. Expanded clones are given a class, and other clones once, few, many or no size at all.

cdr3_length: 14
j_call: TRBJ2-7
d_call: .
v_call: TRBV6-6
clone_size: few
cdr3_aa: CASSYSRQGSEQYF
cdr3_nt: TGTGCCAGCAGTTACTCGCGTCAGGGGAGCGAGCAGTACTTC

cdr3_length: 14
j_call: TRBJ2-1
d_call: TRBD1
v_call: TRBV7-3
clone_size: few
cdr3_aa: CASSPRDRLSEQFF
cdr3_nt: TGTGCCAGCAGCCCCCGGGACAGGTTGAGTGAGCAGTTCTTC

cdr3_length: 14
j_call: TRBJ1-2
d_call: .
v_call: TRBV12-3/TRBV12-4
clone_size: few
cdr3_aa: CASREGTVSYGYTF
cdr3_nt: TGTGCCAGCAGAGAGGGGACGGTTTCCTATGGCTACACCTTC

cdr3_length: 15
j_call: TRBJ1-5
d_call: .
v_call: TRBV12-3/TRBV12-4
clone_size: .
cdr3_aa: CASSPWGNSNQPQHF
cdr3_nt: TGTGCCAGCAGCCCCTGGGGGAATAGCAATCAGCCCCAGCATTTT

cdr3_length: 16
j_call: TRBJ2-2
d_call: TRBD1
v_call: TRBV6-6
clone_size: .
cdr3_aa: CASSSTGTGVTGELFF
cdr3_nt: TGTGCCAGCAGTTCCACCGGGACAGGGGTCACCGGGGAGCTGTTTTTT

cdr3_length: 14
j_call: TRBJ1-1
d_call: .
v_call: TRBV6-5
clone_size: few
cdr3_aa: CASSYGGGGTEAFF
cdr3_nt: TGTGCCAGCAGTTATGGAGGGGGGGGGACTGAAGCTTTCTTT

cdr3_length: 21
j_call: TRBJ2-1
d_call: TRBD1
v_call: TRBV9
clone_size: .
cdr3_aa: CASSVLRTGEYRDASYNEQFF
cdr3_nt: TGTGCCAGCAGCGTCCTACGGACAGGGGAATACCGGGACGCCTCCTACAATGAGCAGTTCTTC

cdr3_length: 15
j_call: TRBJ2-7
d_call: .
v_call: TRBV7-8
clone_size: .
cdr3_aa: CASSPRGRGPYEQYF
cdr3_nt: TGTGCCAGCAGCCCCCGCGGGCGGGGTCCCTACGAGCAGTACTTC

cdr3_length: 17
j_call: TRBJ2-3
d_call: TRBD2
v_call: TRBV5-1
clone_size: .
cdr3_aa: CASSLRWTSGSTDTQYF
cdr3_nt: TGCGCCAGCAGCTTGAGGTGGACTAGCGGTAGCACAGATACGCAGTATTTT

cdr3_length: 15
j_call: TRBJ2-4
d_call: .
v_call: TRBV14
clone_size: .
cdr3_aa: CASSQGGLAKNIQYF
cdr3_nt: TGTGCCAGCAGCCAAGGGGGACTAGCCAAAAACATTCAGTACTTC

cdr3_length: 13
j_call: TRBJ2-7
d_call: .
v_call: TRBV25-1
clone_size: .
cdr3_aa: CASRDTIVYEQYF
cdr3_nt: TGTGCCAGCAGGGACACGATAGTCTACGAGCAGTACTTC

cdr3_length: 14
j_call: TRBJ1-1
d_call: .
v_call: TRBV19
clone_size: .
cdr3_aa: CASSIYARDTEAFF
cdr3_nt: TGTGCCAGTAGTATTTATGCAAGAGACACTGAAGCTTTCTTT

cdr3_length: 16
j_call: TRBJ2-3
d_call: TRBD2
v_call: TRBV18
clone_size: .
cdr3_aa: CASSSMTSGITDTQYF
cdr3_nt: TGTGCCAGCTCATCAATGACTAGCGGGATCACAGATACGCAGTATTTT

cdr3_length: 17
j_call: TRBJ2-1
d_call: TRBD2
v_call: TRBV5-1
clone_size: .
cdr3_aa: CASSFLLSGGPYNEQFF
cdr3_nt: TGCGCCAGCAGCTTCCTCCTTAGCGGGGGGCCCTACAATGAGCAGTTCTTC

cdr3_length: 11
j_call: TRBJ2-1
d_call: .
v_call: TRBV30
clone_size: .
cdr3_aa: CAWSVRGPQFF
cdr3_nt: TGTGCCTGGAGTGTACGGGGGCCCCAGTTCTTC

cdr3_length: 14
j_call: TRBJ2-7
d_call: .
v_call: TRBV6-1
clone_size: .
cdr3_aa: CASSRILASSEQYF
cdr3_nt: TGTGCCAGCAGTAGGATTCTCGCGTCGTCCGAGCAGTACTTC

cdr3_length: 12
j_call: TRBJ2-2
d_call: .
v_call: TRBV24-1
clone_size: once
cdr3_aa: CATSVVRGELFF
cdr3_nt: TGTGCCACCAGTGTTGTGAGAGGGGAGCTGTTTTTT

cdr3_length: 14
j_call: TRBJ1-4
d_call: TRBD1
v_call: TRBV20-1
clone_size: few
cdr3_aa: CSAPRDSSNEKLFF
cdr3_nt: TGCAGTGCGCCGAGGGACAGTAGTAATGAAAAACTGTTTTTT

cdr3_length: 14
j_call: TRBJ2-5
d_call: .
v_call: TRBV12-3/TRBV12-4
clone_size: .
cdr3_aa: CASSFHTRQETQYF
cdr3_nt: TGTGCCAGCAGTTTTCACACAAGACAAGAGACCCAGTACTTC

cdr3_length: 16
j_call: TRBJ1-1
d_call: .
v_call: TRBV12-3/TRBV12-4
clone_size: .
cdr3_aa: CASSPAGVGWNTEAFF
cdr3_nt: TGTGCCAGCAGTCCCGCGGGGGTTGGGTGGAACACTGAAGCTTTCTTT

cdr3_length: 12
j_call: TRBJ1-1
d_call: .
v_call: TRBV7-8
clone_size: few
cdr3_aa: CASSQRGRYAFF
cdr3_nt: TGTGCCAGCAGCCAAAGAGGCCGGTACGCTTTCTTT

cdr3_length: 15
j_call: TRBJ2-7
d_call: .
v_call: TRBV25-1
clone_size: few
cdr3_aa: CASSALGDPFDEQYF
cdr3_nt: TGTGCCAGCAGTGCCCTCGGAGACCCTTTCGACGAGCAGTACTTC

cdr3_length: 13
j_call: TRBJ2-1
d_call: .
v_call: TRBV11-1
clone_size: few
cdr3_aa: CASSLARGDEQFF
cdr3_nt: TGTGCCAGCAGCTTAGCAAGGGGGGATGAGCAGTTCTTC

cdr3_length: 14
j_call: TRBJ2-5
d_call: .
v_call: TRBV24-1
clone_size: .
cdr3_aa: CATSDPQWLETQYF
cdr3_nt: TGTGCCACCAGTGATCCTCAATGGTTGGAGACCCAGTACTTC

cdr3_length: 13
j_call: TRBJ2-7
d_call: .
v_call: TRBV24-1
clone_size: .
cdr3_aa: CATSGGKSYEQYF
cdr3_nt: TGTGCCACCAGTGGTGGCAAGTCCTACGAGCAGTACTTC

cdr3_length: 13
j_call: TRBJ2-5
d_call: .
v_call: TRBV29-1
clone_size: few
cdr3_aa: CSLDSGLGETQYF
cdr3_nt: TGCAGCCTTGATAGCGGTCTAGGGGAGACCCAGTACTTC

cdr3_length: 13
j_call: TRBJ2-7
d_call: TRBD1
v_call: TRBV20-1
clone_size: .
cdr3_aa: CSALTGGSYEQYF
cdr3_nt: TGCAGTGCTCTGACAGGGGGCTCCTACGAGCAGTACTTC

cdr3_length: 13
j_call: TRBJ2-7
d_call: .
v_call: TRBV7-9
clone_size: many
cdr3_aa: CASSLGPSYEQYF
cdr3_nt: TGTGCCAGCAGCCTGGGACCGTCCTACGAGCAGTACTTC

cdr3_length: 16
j_call: TRBJ2-1
d_call: TRBD2
v_call: TRBV5-1
clone_size: few
cdr3_aa: CASSLLGGGAYNEQFF
cdr3_nt: TGCGCCAGCAGCTTGTTAGGCGGGGGGGCGTATAATGAGCAGTTCTTC

cdr3_length: 14
j_call: TRBJ2-5
d_call: .
v_call: TRBV27
clone_size: few
cdr3_aa: CASSPRTHQETQYF
cdr3_nt: TGTGCCAGCAGTCCCCGGACACACCAAGAGACCCAGTACTTC

cdr3_length: 17
j_call: TRBJ1-5
d_call: .
v_call: TRBV7-9
clone_size: few
cdr3_aa: CASSLVVRVRGNQPQHF
cdr3_nt: TGTGCCAGCAGCTTAGTCGTACGGGTTCGAGGCAATCAGCCCCAGCATTTT

cdr3_length: 15
j_call: TRBJ2-3
d_call: TRBD2
v_call: TRBV28
clone_size: .
cdr3_aa: CASSPLAGGVDTQYF
cdr3_nt: TGTGCCAGCAGCCCCCTAGCGGGGGGCGTGGATACGCAGTATTTT

cdr3_length: 16
j_call: TRBJ2-7
d_call: .
v_call: TRBV20-1
clone_size: few
cdr3_aa: CSAIPLRVATTYEQYF
cdr3_nt: TGCAGTGCTATCCCCCTGAGGGTAGCGACTACCTACGAGCAGTACTTC

cdr3_length: 12
j_call: TRBJ2-5
d_call: .
v_call: TRBV29-1
clone_size: .
cdr3_aa: CSVRSQGETQYF
cdr3_nt: TGCAGCGTTCGGTCCCAGGGGGAGACCCAGTACTTC

cdr3_length: 15
j_call: TRBJ2-3
d_call: TRBD1
v_call: TRBV11-3
clone_size: few
cdr3_aa: CASSVRDRSTDTQYF
cdr3_nt: TGTGCCAGCAGCGTTCGGGACAGGTCCACAGATACGCAGTATTTT